The 21 T cell receptor beta chains presented below share a single source sample, sequenced in a study of Ad26.COV2.S vaccination and SARS-CoV-2 variants. Treatment in this sample: 15 to 20 received Ad26.COV2.S at low or high dose, single or two shots; 5 received placebo; per-sample allocation not given. Specimens were obtained on day 63 following the first vaccine or placebo injection. Sequencing was performed with immunoSEQ multiplex PCR; in TCRdb, only in-frame clones are kept and a portion is missing. The sample shows around 300,000 clones, about 90% of them seen only once. The starting material was peripheral blood, obtained in a trial of Ad26.COV2.S vaccine versus placebo. These receptors originate from a person aged 18 to 65 who received the Ad26.COV2.S COVID-19 vaccine or a placebo.

The chain employs TRBV18 and TRBJ2-7; a possible D gene is TRBD1 (5 bases). The V and J ends lost 2 bases and 2 bases respectively, with 7 bases between them. From germline, CDR1 is KGHSH and CDR2 LQKENI. CDR3 length equals 13 residues. In nucleotides, the CDR3 is TGTGCCAGCTCACCAGGGGCTGCCTACGAGCAGTACTTC. As protein: CASSPGAAYEQYF. The full variable domain, rest sourced from reference TRBV18 and TRBJ2-7, is NAGVMQNPRHLVRRRGQEARLRCSPMKGHSHVYWYRQLPEEGLKFMVYLQKENIIDESGMPKERFSAEFPKEGPSILRIQQVVRGDSAAYFCASSPGAAYEQYFGPGTRLTVT.

The chain couples TRBV27 to TRBJ2-3; 10 positions match TRBD2. J lost 6 bases, V lost 5 bases, and 11 bases had no gene match. Germline lookup yields CDR1 MNHEY and CDR2 SMNVEV (reference sequence). This CDR3 has 16 residues. In nucleotides, the CDR3 is TGTGCCAGCAGTCAAAAGCGGGGGGGCCAAGAGGATACGCAGTATTTT. Its protein product is CASSQKRGGQEDTQYF.

The chain uses TRBV6-6 and TRBJ2-3; D ambiguous. The CDR3 covers 12 residues. V was shortened by 4 bases and J by 5 bases, with 7 bases between the two germline ends. Germline loops: CDR1 MNHNY, CDR2 SVGAGI (reference sequence). CDR3 sequence reads: CASSLLVDTQYF. The CDR3 DNA is TGTGCCAGCAGTTTGTTAGTAGATACGCAGTATTTT.

The chain couples TRBV30 to TRBJ1-1, with D possibly TRBD1 on 5 matching bases. The CDR3 runs to 12 residues. V was cut by 5 bases and J by 1 base, with 8 bases left in between. Germline CDR1 is GTSNPN and CDR2 is SVGIG (reference sequence). The CDR3 sequence is CAWERGNTEAFF. The DNA of the CDR3 is TGTGCCTGGGAAAGGGGGAACACTGAAGCTTTCTTT.

V gene TRBV18 combines with J gene TRBJ1-3, with D tentatively TRBD1 (5 bases). CDR1 is KGHSH, CDR2 LQKENI, per germline. CDR3 length: 16 residues. Trimming pared 1 base from V and 6 bases from J, leaving 16 bases between. The CDR3 nucleotides are TGTGCCAGCTCACCACAGAAGGGGACGGGGATAAACACCATATATTTT. It specifies CASSPQKGTGINTIYF.

This clone was seen once. V and J are TRBV7-3 and TRBJ2-2; D possibly corresponds to TRBD1 (5 bases). The CDR3 covers 17 residues. Between the trimmed V and J ends, which lost 2 bases and 3 bases, there was a span of 16 bases. Germline V CDR1 and CDR2: SGHTA, FQGTGA. CDR3 sequence reads: CASSLDGMARDTGELFF. Written as DNA, the CDR3 is TGTGCCAGCAGCTTAGATGGTATGGCCAGGGACACCGGGGAGCTGTTTTTT.

The rearrangement links TRBV5-5 to TRBJ1-1, with D uncertain. Looked up from germline, CDR1 is SGHKS and CDR2 is YYEKEE (reference sequence). V was shortened by 0 bases and J by 8 bases, with 8 bases between the two germline ends. This CDR3 spans 12 amino acids. The chain's CDR3 is CASSLGGLEAFF. DNA of the CDR3: TGTGCCAGCAGCTTGGGAGGGCTCGAAGCTTTCTTT.

The chain combines TRBV4-2 with TRBJ2-6; no clear D. Trimming stripped 0 bases from V and 2 bases from J, with 11 bases between. The CDR3 totals 17 residues. CDR1 is LGHNA and CDR2 is YNFKEQ in the germline V gene. The CDR3 loop reads CASSQEVEAAGANVLTF. The CDR3 region has the DNA TGTGCCAGCAGCCAAGAAGTAGAGGCAGCTGGGGCCAACGTCCTGACTTTC.

The chain links TRBV15 to TRBJ1-2; no definite D call. The germline gives CDR1 LNHNV, CDR2 YYDKDF (reference sequence). The CDR3 contains 13 residues. The V end was cut by 8 bases, the J end by 2 bases, with 12 bases between. The CDR3 nucleotides read TGTGCCACCTCCCTACAGAAAAACTATGGCTACACCTTC. This translates into CATSLQKNYGYTF.

The chain uses TRBV6-5 and TRBJ1-4; perhaps TRBD1 as D (6 bases). Per germline, CDR1 MNHEY and CDR2 SVGAGI. V lost 6 bases and J lost 9, with 20 bases in between. The length of the CDR3 is 15 residues. The CDR3 loop reads CASREADREVKKLFF. CDR3 sequence (DNA): TGTGCCAGCAGGGAGGCGGACAGAGAAGTTAAAAAACTGTTTTTT.

The chain carries TRBV4-3 and TRBJ1-2; a possible D gene is TRBD1 (6 bases). This CDR3 is built from 15 residues. Germline V gene data show CDR1 as LGHNA and CDR2 as YSLEER. Trimming took 1 base from V and 8 from J, leaving 17 bases between them. The DNA for the CDR3 is TGCGCCAGCAGCCAAGTCGGGGGCAGGTTCAGAGGCTACACCTTC. This encodes CASSQVGGRFRGYTF.

The sample holds one count of this clone. This chain uses TRBV27 with TRBJ2-1; TRBD1 is a possible D gene (5 bases). V lost 5 bases, J lost 1 base, and 12 bases lay in between. The CDR3 is made up of 15 amino acids. Per the germline V gene, CDR1 is MNHEY and CDR2 is SMNVEV (reference sequence). In DNA, the CDR3 is TGTGCCAGCAGTCCCAGGGTAAGGTCCTACAATGAGCAGTTCTTC. Protein sequence: CASSPRVRSYNEQFF.

The chain joins TRBV19 to TRBJ1-4, with 9 bases aligning to TRBD1. Trimming removed 4 bases from V and 2 bases from J; junction bases left unmatched: 14. The CDR3 length is 19 residues. Germline CDR1 reads LNHDA; CDR2 reads SQIVND (reference sequence). The CDR3 region has the DNA TGTGCCAGTAGTACCTCTCGGGACAGGGTAGAGTGGACTAATGAAAAACTGTTTTTT. Its protein product is CASSTSRDRVEWTNEKLFF.

The rearrangement joins TRBV5-8 to TRBJ1-4, with TRBD1 matching 7 bases. Trimming removed 5 bases from V and 7 bases from J; junction bases left unmatched: 11. The CDR3 loop spans 15 amino acids. CDR1 and CDR2 from the germline V gene are SGHTS and YDEGEE. In DNA, the CDR3 is TGTGCCAGCAGGGAACAGGGGTGGTCGGGTGAAAAACTGTTTTTT. This translates into CASREQGWSGEKLFF. The whole variable domain, remainder taken from reference TRBV5-8 and TRBJ1-4, is EAGVTQSPTHLIKTRGQQATLRCSPISGHTSVYWYQQALGLGLQFLLWYDEGEERNRGNFPPRFSGRQFPNYSSELNVNALELEDSALYLCASREQGWSGEKLFFGSGTQLSVL.

The chain is built from TRBV4-3 and TRBJ2-1; D remains ambiguous. The ends were cut back, 4 bases at V and 5 bases at J, with 9 bases in the middle. The CDR3 runs 13 residues. Per the germline V gene, CDR1 is LGHNA and CDR2 is YSLEER. The CDR3 bases are TGCGCCAGCAGCCTCCGGATGAACAATGAGCAGTTCTTC. Protein product: CASSLRMNNEQFF.

The rearrangement uses TRBV7-2 and TRBJ2-1; 11 bases match TRBD2. Germline values: CDR1 SGHTA, CDR2 FQGNSA. J was trimmed by 7 bases and V by 5 bases; bases with no gene match: 7. The CDR3 runs 15 residues. The chain's CDR3 is CASSLISGGVNEQFF. The CDR3 DNA reads TGTGCCAGCAGCCTTATTAGCGGGGGGGTAAATGAGCAGTTCTTC.

The V gene is TRBV29-1, the J gene TRBJ1-2; D possibly corresponds to TRBD1 (6 bases). Germline CDR1 reads SQVTM; CDR2 reads ANQGSEA. V dropped 4 bases and J dropped 4 bases, with 13 bases sitting between them. The CDR3 consists of 13 residues. The CDR3 region is CSVAVGHPYGYTF. The CDR3 DNA reads TGCAGCGTTGCGGTGGGACATCCCTATGGCTACACCTTC.

The chain joins TRBV3-1 (or the pseudogene TRBV3-2) to TRBJ2-5; 8 nucleotides align to TRBD2. The CDR3 runs 16 residues. Germline values: CDR1 LGHDT, CDR2 YNNKEL (reference sequence). Trimming cost V 3 bases and J 4 bases; bases outside gene matches: 10. As DNA, the CDR3 is TGTGCCAGCAGCCAGCTAGTCCGGGGGGGTGGAGAGACCCAGTACTTC. Its translation is CASSQLVRGGGETQYF.

The rearrangement links TRBV13 to TRBJ1-2; the match to TRBD1 covers 7 bases. V shed 0 bases and J 4 bases; nucleotides not matched to a gene: 5. CDR1 and CDR2 from the germline V gene are PRHDT and FYEKMQ (reference sequence). There are 15 residues in the CDR3. This chain's CDR3 is CASSLGPDRAYGYTF. The CDR3 DNA follows: TGTGCCAGCAGCTTAGGCCCCGACAGGGCCTATGGCTACACCTTC. The entire variable domain, with the rest obtained from reference TRBV13 and TRBJ1-2, is as follows: AAGVIQSPRHLIKEKRETATLKCYPIPRHDTVYWYQQGPGQDPQFLISFYEKMQSDKGSIPDRFSAQQFSDYHSELNMSSLELGDSALYFCASSLGPDRAYGYTFGSGTRLTVV.

In this sample, this clone turned up a few times. The chain joins TRBV6-2 or TRBV6-3 to TRBJ1-1, with a possible D match to TRBD1 (5 bases). Germline assignment: CDR1 MNHEY and CDR2 SVGEGT. This CDR3 contains 12 residues. Trimming removed 5 bases at V and 8 bases at J, with 12 bases between. The CDR3 nucleotides are TGTGCCAGCAGTCCGGGACCGATAGAAGCTTTCTTT. It is translated as CASSPGPIEAFF.

The chain has TRBV11-3 and TRBJ1-2, with D possibly TRBD1 on 5 matching bases. Trimming stripped 5 bases from V and 3 bases from J, with 22 bases between. The CDR3 contains 17 residues. Germline V gene data show CDR1 as SGHNT and CDR2 as YENEEA. CDR3 sequence (DNA): TGTGCCAGCAGCACCCGGGGGTCGGGAGACCATGACTATGGCTACACCTTC. This sequence encodes CASSTRGSGDHDYGYTF.